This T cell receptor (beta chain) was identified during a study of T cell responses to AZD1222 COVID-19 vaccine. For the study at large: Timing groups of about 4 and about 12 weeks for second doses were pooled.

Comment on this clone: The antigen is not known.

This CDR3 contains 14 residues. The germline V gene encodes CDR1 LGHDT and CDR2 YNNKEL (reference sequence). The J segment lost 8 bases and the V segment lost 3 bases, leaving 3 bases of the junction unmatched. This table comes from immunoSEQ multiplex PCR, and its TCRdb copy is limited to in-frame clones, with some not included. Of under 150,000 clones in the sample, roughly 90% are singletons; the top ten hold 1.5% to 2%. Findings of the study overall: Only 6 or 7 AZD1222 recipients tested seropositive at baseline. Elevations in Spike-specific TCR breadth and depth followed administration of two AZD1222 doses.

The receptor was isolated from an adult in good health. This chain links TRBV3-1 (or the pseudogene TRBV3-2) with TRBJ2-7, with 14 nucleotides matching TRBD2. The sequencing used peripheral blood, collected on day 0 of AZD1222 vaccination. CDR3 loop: CASSHGTSGRKQYF. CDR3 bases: TGTGCCAGCAGCCACGGGACTAGCGGGAGAAAGCAGTACTTC.